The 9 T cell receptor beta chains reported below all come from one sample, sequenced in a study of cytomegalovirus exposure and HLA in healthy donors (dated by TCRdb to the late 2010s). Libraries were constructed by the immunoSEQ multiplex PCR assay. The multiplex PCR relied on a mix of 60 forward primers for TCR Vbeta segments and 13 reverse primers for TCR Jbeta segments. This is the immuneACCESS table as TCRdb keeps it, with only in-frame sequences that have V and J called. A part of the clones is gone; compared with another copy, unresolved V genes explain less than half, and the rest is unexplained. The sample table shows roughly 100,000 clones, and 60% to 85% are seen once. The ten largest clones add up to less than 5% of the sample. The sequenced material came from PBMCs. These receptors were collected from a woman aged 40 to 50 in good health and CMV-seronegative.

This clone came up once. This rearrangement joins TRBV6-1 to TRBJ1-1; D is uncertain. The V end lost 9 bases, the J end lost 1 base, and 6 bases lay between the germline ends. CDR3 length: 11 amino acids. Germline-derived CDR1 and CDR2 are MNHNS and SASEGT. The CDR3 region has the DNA TGTGCCAGTTACGGGAACACTGAAGCTTTCTTT. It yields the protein CASYGNTEAFF.

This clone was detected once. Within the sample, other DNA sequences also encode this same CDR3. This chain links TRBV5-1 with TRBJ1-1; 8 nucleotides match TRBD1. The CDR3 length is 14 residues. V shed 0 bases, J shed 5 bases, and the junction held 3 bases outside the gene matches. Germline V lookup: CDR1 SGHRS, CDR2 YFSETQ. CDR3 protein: CASSLGTGGTEAFF. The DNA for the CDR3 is TGCGCCAGCAGCTTGGGCACAGGGGGAACTGAAGCTTTCTTT.

DNA of the CDR3: TGTGCCAGCAGCCAATGGTCAGGGGGCAACTATGGCTACACCTTC. Its translation: CASSQWSGGNYGYTF. The chain has TRBV4-2 and TRBJ1-2, with 8 bases matching TRBD1. This CDR3 spans 15 amino acids. In germline, CDR1 is LGHNA, CDR2 YNFKEQ. Unmatched junction bases numbered 4, after V lost 2 bases and J lost 2 bases.

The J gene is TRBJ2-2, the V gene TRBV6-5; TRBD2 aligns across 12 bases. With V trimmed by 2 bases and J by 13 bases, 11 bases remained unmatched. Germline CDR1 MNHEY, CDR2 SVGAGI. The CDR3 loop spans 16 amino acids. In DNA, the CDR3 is TGTGCCAGCAGTTACGCGGCTAGCGGGGGGGCCTGGGGGCTGTTTTTT. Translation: CASSYAASGGAWGLFF.

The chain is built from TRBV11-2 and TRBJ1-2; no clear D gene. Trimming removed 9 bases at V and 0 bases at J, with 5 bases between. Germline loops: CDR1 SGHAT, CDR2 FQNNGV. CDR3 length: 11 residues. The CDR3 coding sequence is TGTGCCAGGGCCTCTAACTATGGCTACACCTTC. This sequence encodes CARASNYGYTF.

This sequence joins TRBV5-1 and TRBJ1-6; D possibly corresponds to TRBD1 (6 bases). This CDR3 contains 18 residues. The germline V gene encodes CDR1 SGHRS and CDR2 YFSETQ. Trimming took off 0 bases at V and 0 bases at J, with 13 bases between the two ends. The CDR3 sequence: CASSLAPDSRSYNSPLHF. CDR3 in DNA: TGCGCCAGCAGCTTGGCCCCGGACAGTCGCTCCTATAATTCACCCCTCCACTTT.

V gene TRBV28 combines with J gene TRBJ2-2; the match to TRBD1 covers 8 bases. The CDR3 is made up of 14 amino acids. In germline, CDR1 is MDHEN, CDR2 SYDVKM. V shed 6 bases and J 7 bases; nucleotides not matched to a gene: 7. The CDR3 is CASSSIGQGGELFF. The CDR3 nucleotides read TGTGCCAGCAGCTCGATCGGACAGGGCGGGGAGCTGTTTTTT.

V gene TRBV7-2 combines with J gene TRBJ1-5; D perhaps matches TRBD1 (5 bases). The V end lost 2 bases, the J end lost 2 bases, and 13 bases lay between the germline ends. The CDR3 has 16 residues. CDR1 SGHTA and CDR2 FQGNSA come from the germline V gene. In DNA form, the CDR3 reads TGTGCCAGCAGCTTACAGGGAAGGGCGGGCAATCAGCCCCAGCATTTT. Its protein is CASSLQGRAGNQPQHF.

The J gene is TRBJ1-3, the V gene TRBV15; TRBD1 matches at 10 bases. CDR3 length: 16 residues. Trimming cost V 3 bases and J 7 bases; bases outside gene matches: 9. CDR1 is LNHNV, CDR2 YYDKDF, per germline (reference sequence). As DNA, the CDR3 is TGTGCCACCAGCAGGAGACAGGGGGCTAGTATGAACACCATATATTTT. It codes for CATSRRQGASMNTIYF.